These T cell receptor beta chains were read from a single sample in a study of blood T cells in healthy people across ages. TCRdb analysed the 5' RACE reads with MiXCR anew, one entry per CDR3 protein. The table lists 1,500,000 or so distinct CDR3 sequences, approximately 42% of them singletons. The sequenced sample consisted of blood. The source is a woman under 30 in good health. Each CDR3 is given with its conserved first and last residue. D genes are given only for firm matches. Only part of the rows carry a size: once, few, many, or a class if the clone is expanded.

D,V,length,size,J,DNA,CDR3
TRBD2,TRBV7-2,13,NA,TRBJ2-1,TGTGCCAGCAGCTTAGATCCCAGCGGGGTCTCGTTCTTC,CASSLDPSGVSFF
TRBD1,TRBV5-1,14,NA,TRBJ2-1,TGCGCCAGCAGCACCGGACAGGGGGCGGGTGAGCAGTTCTTC,CASSTGQGAGEQFF
TRBD1,TRBV15,15,few,TRBJ2-3,TGTGCCACCAGCAGAGTTGCAGGGGGAACAGATACGCAGTATTTT,CATSRVAGGTDTQYF
NA,TRBV28,16,NA,TRBJ2-2,TGTGCCAGCAGTTTACTCGCGGCACCGGGAACCGGGGAGCTGTTTTTT,CASSLLAAPGTGELFF
NA,TRBV2,15,once,TRBJ2-7,TGTGCCAGCAGTGAAAGGGCGGGCCCCTCCTACGAGCAGTACTTC,CASSERAGPSYEQYF
TRBD1,TRBV20-1,12,NA,TRBJ1-1,TGCAGTGCCGTTTGGACAGGGAATGGTGCTTTCTTT,CSAVWTGNGAFF
TRBD2,TRBV20-1,17,NA,TRBJ2-7,TGCAGTGCCAAGGGGGGACTAGCGGGACCTGACTCCTACGAGCAGTACTTC,CSAKGGLAGPDSYEQYF
TRBD1,TRBV29-1,13,few,TRBJ1-2,TGCAGCGTTGAAGACGGGGACAGGAACGGCTACACCTTC,CSVEDGDRNGYTF
NA,TRBV14,13,NA,TRBJ1-1,TGTGCCAGCAGCCAAAACTGGGTGGTAGGGGCTTTCTTT,CASSQNWVVGAFF
NA,TRBV9,14,few,TRBJ1-2,TGTGCCAGCAGCGTAGTCGGAGAAGGAGGTGGCTACACCTTC,CASSVVGEGGGYTF